This T cell receptor (beta chain) derives from a study of blood T cell repertoires in COVID-19. The wider study: The United States, Italy and Spain supplied acute and convalescent COVID-19 samples. PBMCs, B-cell-depleted T cells, or T cells were the source of the cDNA or gDNA that made up the material.

Per the original data handling: Reference gene primer amplification gave estimated nucleated cell counts. Generated by immunoSEQ multiplex PCR, the TCRdb table keeps only in-frame clones and is missing some. D and trimming were read from the DNA, whereas the V and J calls and clone size are those reported in that table. The sample carries some 250,000 clones, 88% recorded once. V was clipped by 0 bases and J by 9 bases, with 22 bases between them. The CDR3 totals 17 residues. Germline CDR1 is SGHNT and CDR2 is YYREEE (reference sequence). The chain recombines TRBV5-4 with TRBJ2-1; D perhaps matches TRBD1 (7 bases). This sequence originates from a woman in her thirties or forties who had recovered from COVID-19. Sequencing was done on a sample of peripheral blood. The CDR3 nucleotides read TGTGCCAGCAGCTTGGGTGGTGGGCAGGGGGGACGGGGTGAGCAGTTCTTC. Translation gives CASSLGGGQGGRGEQFF.